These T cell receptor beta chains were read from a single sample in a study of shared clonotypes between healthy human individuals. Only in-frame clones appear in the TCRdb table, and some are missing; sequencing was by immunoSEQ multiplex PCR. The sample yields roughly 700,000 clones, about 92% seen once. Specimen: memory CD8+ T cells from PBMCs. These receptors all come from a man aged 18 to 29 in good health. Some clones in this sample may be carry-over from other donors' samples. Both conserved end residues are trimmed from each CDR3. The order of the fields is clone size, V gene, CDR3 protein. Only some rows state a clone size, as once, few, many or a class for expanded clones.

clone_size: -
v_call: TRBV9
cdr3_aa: ASSVNRANYGYT

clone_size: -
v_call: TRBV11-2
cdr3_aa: ASSLGSYVSEQY

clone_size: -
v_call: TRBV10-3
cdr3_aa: AISEAAGGPYEQY

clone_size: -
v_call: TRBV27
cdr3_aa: ASSYPGGAGEQY

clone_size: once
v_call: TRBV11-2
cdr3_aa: ASSSIQNINYGYT

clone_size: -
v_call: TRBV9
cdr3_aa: ASSVEVGGAQAF

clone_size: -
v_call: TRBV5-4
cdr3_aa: ASSLVGNPWEQY

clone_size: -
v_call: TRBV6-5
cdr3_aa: ASSYTTGGTDTQY

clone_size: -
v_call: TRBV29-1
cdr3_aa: SVEDQEGSPDGYT

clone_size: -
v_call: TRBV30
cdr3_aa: AWSVIAGPYEQY

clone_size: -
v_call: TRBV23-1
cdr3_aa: ASKNDRVAF

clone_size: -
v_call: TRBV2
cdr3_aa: ASSEVGGERTEAF

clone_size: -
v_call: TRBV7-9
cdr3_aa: ASSLAPGADTQY

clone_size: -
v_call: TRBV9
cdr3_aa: ASSVAHNRETNYGYT

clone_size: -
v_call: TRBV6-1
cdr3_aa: ASSGGVNTEAF

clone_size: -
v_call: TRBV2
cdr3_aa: ASSDGREQY

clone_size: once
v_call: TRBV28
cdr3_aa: ASSSPWERELSYEQY

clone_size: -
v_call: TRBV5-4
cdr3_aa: ASSSLPAGAGEQY

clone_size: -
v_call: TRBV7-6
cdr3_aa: ASSPGGYEQY

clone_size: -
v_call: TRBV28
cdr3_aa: ASSSYRDAPGGF

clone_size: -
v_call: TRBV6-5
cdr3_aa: ASSYGPGGNTGELF

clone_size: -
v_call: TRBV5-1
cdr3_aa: ASSQGLAGVGELF

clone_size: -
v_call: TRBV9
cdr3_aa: ASSVSPGRDHGTYPDTQY

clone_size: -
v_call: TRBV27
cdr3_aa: ASRGRSSYEQY

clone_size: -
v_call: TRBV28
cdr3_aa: ASSDRLTGDHEQY

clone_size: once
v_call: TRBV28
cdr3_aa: ASSLRRMNTEAF

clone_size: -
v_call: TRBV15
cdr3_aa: ATRRTSAEGEQY

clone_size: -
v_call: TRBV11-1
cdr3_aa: ASSLGRTYEQY

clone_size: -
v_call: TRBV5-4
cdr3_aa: ASSLAWAGNYGYT

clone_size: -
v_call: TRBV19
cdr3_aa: ASAPASGAYEQY

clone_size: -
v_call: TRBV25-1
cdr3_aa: ASSPRQGVGETQY

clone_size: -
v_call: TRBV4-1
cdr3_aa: ASSQPEGQGVTNEKLF

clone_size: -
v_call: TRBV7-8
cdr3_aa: ASSGTGWYEQY

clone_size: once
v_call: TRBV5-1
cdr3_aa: ASRFPGTAVYEQY

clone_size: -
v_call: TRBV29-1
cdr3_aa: SARDRLLNTEAF

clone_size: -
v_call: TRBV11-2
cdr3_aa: ASSLDENEQY

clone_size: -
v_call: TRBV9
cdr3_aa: ASSVEKGGRNEQF

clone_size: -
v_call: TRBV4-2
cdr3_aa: ASSQGTAFYEQY

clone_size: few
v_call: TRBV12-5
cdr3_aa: ASGLGPGTVNTGELF

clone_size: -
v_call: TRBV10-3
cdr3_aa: AIGLKAAWPQH